The clone carrying this TCR beta chain was observed once. Its antigen is not identified. This sample stems from a study of cytomegalovirus exposure and HLA in healthy donors. About the research overall: As released early, the data held 85 million to 95 million unique TCRs from HLA-typed donors.

The CDR3 is 16 amino acids. Germline values: CDR1 SGHTA, CDR2 FQGNSA. V dropped 3 bases and J dropped 4; count of bases not matched to a gene: 12. Study results and caveats: A later analysis found TCR association rates differed by HLA locus, highest for DRB1 and lowest for HLA-C. Clonal expansion was found to be greater in HLA-associated TCR beta chains than in equally common others in a later analysis. Reports state that TCR beta sequences accurately predicted most subjects' HLA-A and HLA-B alleles.

Primers for the PCR totalled 60 Vbeta and 13 Jbeta. Assay used: immunoSEQ multiplex PCR; TCRdb lists only in-frame clones, some missing. The data hold 100,000 to 150,000 clones, with almost 80% observed a single time. V and J are TRBV7-2 and TRBJ2-7; the match to TRBD2 covers 7 bases. What was sequenced was PBMCs. This TCR was sampled from a female donor in good health and CMV-seronegative. The CDR3 coding sequence is TGTGCCAGCAGCTTGGCCGCGGCTAGCGGAGAGTACGAGCAGTACTTC. The encoded protein is CASSLAAASGEYEQYF.